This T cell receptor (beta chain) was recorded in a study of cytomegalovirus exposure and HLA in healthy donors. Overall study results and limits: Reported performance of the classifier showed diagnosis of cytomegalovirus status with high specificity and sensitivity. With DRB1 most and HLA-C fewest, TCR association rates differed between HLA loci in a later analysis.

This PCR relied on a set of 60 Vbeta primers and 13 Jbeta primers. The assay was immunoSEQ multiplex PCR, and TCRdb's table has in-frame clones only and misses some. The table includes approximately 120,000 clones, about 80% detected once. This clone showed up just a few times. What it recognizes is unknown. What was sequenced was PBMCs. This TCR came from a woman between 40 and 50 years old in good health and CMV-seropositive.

CDR3 in amino acids: CASSPGQDYEKLFF. The CDR3, as DNA: TGCGCCAGCAGCCCGGGACAGGATTATGAAAAACTGTTTTTT. The genes are TRBV5-1 and TRBJ1-4; 8 nucleotides line up with TRBD1. Germline V gene sequence: CDR1 SGHRS, CDR2 YFSETQ. The CDR3 loop spans 14 amino acids. The V and J ends lost 4 bases and 6 bases, in that order; junction bases with no gene match: 5.